This T cell receptor beta chain was sequenced for a study of cytomegalovirus exposure and HLA in healthy donors. The CDR3 loop spans 13 amino acids. CDR1 MNHEY and CDR2 SMNVEV come from the germline V gene (reference sequence). V was clipped by 5 bases and J by 2 bases; unmatched bases: 2. Study-wide points: TCR beta chain V- and J-gene trimming was linked, in a later analysis, to a missense variant in DCLRE1C. About 87% or about 30% of the time was how often most TCR beta V segments were productive, according to an earlier analysis. Indistinguishability led to the exclusion of some V segments, TRBV6-2 and TRBV6-3 included.

To note about this clone: Its antigen remains unidentified.

The PCR contained 60 Vbeta and 13 Jbeta primers. As handled by the study authors: The count from a later analysis was some 76 million unique TCR beta chains, around 10 million of them shared. Using immunoSEQ multiplex PCR, the repertoire was profiled, and TCRdb retains in-frame clones only, with some absent. The DNA was the basis for D and trimming; V, J and clone size are from that table. Here the sample spans under 150,000 clones, around 80% being singletons. This sequence originates from a woman aged 18-35 years in good health and CMV-seronegative. The sequenced sample was PBMCs. This chain joins TRBV27 and TRBJ1-1; 7 positions match TRBD1. CDR3 in DNA: TGTGCCAGCAGTAGGGGGCGCAACACTGAAGCTTTCTTT. The encoded protein is CASSRGRNTEAFF.